The subject of this entry is one TCR beta chain. This clonotype was observed at least ten times. There is no known antigen for this receptor. No base quality information exists; no much larger clone differs at one position. These data are taken from a study of Graves' ophthalmopathy and Graves' hyperthyroidism (dated by TCRdb to 2016 to 2019). As for the study more broadly: Peripheral blood was collected at initial diagnosis, before any treatment. Following sampling, methimazole starting at 30 mg daily was administered to hyperthyroidism patients, and high-dose intravenous methylprednisolone was administered to ophthalmopathy patients. For independent validation, a separate cohort was made up of roughly 19 hyperthyroidism patients plus 17 patients who later progressed from hyperthyroidism to ophthalmopathy. The study used TCR beta repertoire signatures to distinguish Graves' ophthalmopathy from Graves' hyperthyroidism and to predict progression to ophthalmopathy. In roughly 6 hyperthyroidism patients, T-cell repertoires of thyroid tissue and blood were compared. In total, approximately 130 blood samples were TCR-sequenced: fewer than 50 ophthalmopathy, some 75 hyperthyroidism and about 17 hyperthyroidism-to-ophthalmopathy patients. The approximately 90 discovery patients were randomly split 7:3 into training and test sets. To explore V-J signatures that separate ophthalmopathy from hyperthyroidism, a discovery set of around 97 patients was enrolled, consisting of 40 to 45 with ophthalmopathy and 55 to 65 with stable hyperthyroidism.

Ophthalmopathy patients were characterized by moderately to severely active disease, a Clinical Activity Score of at least 3, a NOSPECS grade of at least 4, and a disease duration under 3 months. Patients were excluded if they had other autoimmune diseases, uncontrolled infections, pregnancy or lactation. Clinical symptoms, serum thyroxine, TRAb, thyroid ultrasound and orbital computed tomography formed the basis of the diagnosis. Ficoll-Paque density gradient centrifugation was used to isolate PBMCs from about 9 ml of fresh peripheral blood. Total RNA was extracted with Trizol reagent and quality-checked on an Agilent 2100 Bioanalyzer. The full study reports these points: No statistical method was used to set the sample size in advance, and the investigators knew which group each participant was assigned to. In validation, the model predicted ophthalmopathy progression with about 71% sensitivity and 72% to 80% specificity; 12 predicted patients were CT-confirmed with GO in a median of about 6.1 months. In cross-validation, the 13-signature model distinguished ophthalmopathy from stable hyperthyroidism with 85% to 90% sensitivity and roughly 81% specificity, and in the test set the corresponding values were approximately 80% and 75%. Most of the expanded thyroid clonotypes with a frequency above 0.001 were also detected in blood, and it was suggested that the thyroid immune response may be reflected by blood repertoires.

For repertoire sequencing, the TCR beta CDR3 regions were amplified from RNA transcripts. The first round was an RT-PCR using HTBI primers with the Qiagen OneStep RT-PCR kit, and this first round was followed by a second-round multiplex PCR, then size selection and purification. The libraries underwent paired-end sequencing with 100 bp reads on an Illumina HiSeq2000. Regarding the original processing steps: Reads were processed with SOAPnuke, discarding reads with adapters, uncalled bases, mean Phred below 15, or no exact constant-primer or identifier match. COPE v1.2.5 was used to merge the high-quality paired reads. Each unique nucleotide sequence was defined as a clonotype, and clonotypes were aligned to IMGT TRB V, D and J references with MiTCR v1.1. The analysis was limited to V-J combinations with a frequency above 0.0001, which together covered approximately 99% of the repertoires. For each V-J combination, a TCR clonal expansion and chaos score was defined as the ratio of F50 clonal expansion to chaos observed in the TCRdist matrix. Welch's t-statistics and random forest were used to reduce features to approximately 13 V-J combinations, which were fed into a naive Bayes classifier. The Morisita-Horn index was used to measure how similar the thyroid and blood repertoires were. Using fastp at Q25 and MiXCR, TCRdb reprocessed the public reads and kept productive beta chains. Each record represents a unique CDR3 protein, reported with the most common genes and DNA among its rows. TCRdb assigned the V and J calls; the authors' analysis was not used. This sample comprises over 150,000 distinct CDR3 sequences, under 40% of them detected only once. The ten biggest clones cover under 7% of the sample.

This sequence was found in a middle-aged woman with Graves' ophthalmopathy. Donor details come from another sample of the same person, matched by shared clones. Sequencing was performed on peripheral blood.

The bases read TGCGCCAGCAGTGAGTGGTCGAGCGGGGAATTCTATGAGCAGTTCTTC. Its protein is CASSEWSSGEFYEQFF. The chain is encoded by TRBV10-2 joined to TRBJ2-1; TRBD2 agrees with 7 junctional bases. The CDR3 holds 16 amino acids from the cysteine to the phenylalanine. The DNA shown is the 48-base CDR3, in frame from base 1. Germline trimming amounts to 1 base on V and 8 bases on J, with 11 as the count of junction bases outside the gene matches. As encoded in the germline V gene, CDR1 is WSHSY while CDR2 is SAAADI.